The rows below give T cell receptor beta chains drawn from one sample of a study of regulatory T cells in long-lasting Graves disease. TCRdb ran MiXCR on the multiplex PCR reads and lists one entry per CDR3 protein. The repertoire holds 400,000 to 550,000 distinct CDR3 sequences, with about 16% as singletons. This same sample was also part of a study on T cells in Graves' hyperthyroidism and ophthalmopathy.

Specimen: peripheral blood mononuclear cells (PBMCs), collected at new diagnosis, from a patient treated with antithyroid drugs. The source of these receptors is a woman in her 30s with Graves disease. Both conserved end residues are part of each CDR3. Each record gives: V gene, J gene, clone size, D gene, CDR3 DNA, CDR3 protein. D genes are given only for firm matches. Expanded clones are given a class, and other clones once, few, many or no size at all.

TRBV11-3,TRBJ2-1,-,TRBD2,TGTGCCAGCAGCTTAGCTGCGCTAGCGGGAGGGCCGAGTGAGCAGTTCTTC,CASSLAALAGGPSEQFF
TRBV6-2/TRBV6-3,TRBJ1-2,many,TRBD1,TGTGCCAGCAGTGCCGTCCCGGGACAGTGGAGCGGCTACACCTTC,CASSAVPGQWSGYTF
TRBV2,TRBJ2-7,many,-,TGTGCCAGTCTTGACCCCAGACCCTACGAGCAGTACTTC,CASLDPRPYEQYF
TRBV7-7,TRBJ2-2,many,-,TGTGCTAGCAGACGCAGCGGGAACACCGGGGAGCTGTTTTTT,CASRRSGNTGELFF
TRBV28,TRBJ2-1,many,-,TGTGCCAGCAGACTCGGGACCGGGGCCGAAAATGAGCAGTTCTTC,CASRLGTGAENEQFF
TRBV28,TRBJ2-3,many,-,TGTGCCAGCAGTTTATCTGGGGCCCGCACAGATACGCAGTATTTT,CASSLSGARTDTQYF
TRBV6-2/TRBV6-3,TRBJ1-2,few,-,TGTGCCAGCACCTACACCCGGGACAATGGCTACACCTTC,CASTYTRDNGYTF
TRBV7-3,TRBJ2-7,many,-,TGTGCCAGCAGCTTAATGCATTCCTATGTCCACGAGCAGTACTTC,CASSLMHSYVHEQYF
TRBV19,TRBJ2-5,few,-,TGTGCCAGTAGTACAGAGGGGGAGTCTGGTTGGACCCAGTACTTC,CASSTEGESGWTQYF
TRBV15,TRBJ1-1,few,TRBD1,TGTGCCACCAGCCCGGGGGACAGGGGCAACACTGAAGCTTTCTTT,CATSPGDRGNTEAFF
TRBV20-1,TRBJ2-1,few,TRBD2,TGCAGTGCGGCTGCGGACGGGAGGGCCTACAATGAGCAGTTCTTC,CSAAADGRAYNEQFF
TRBV9,TRBJ2-7,many,TRBD2,TGTGCCAGCAGCGTAGCGGGGGGACTAGCGGGAGTTGAGCAGTACTTC,CASSVAGGLAGVEQYF
TRBV20-1,TRBJ2-3,many,TRBD1,TGCAGTGCTAGAGACCCACAGGGGGACACAGATACGCAGTATTTT,CSARDPQGDTDTQYF
TRBV28,TRBJ1-1,-,-,TGTGCCAGCAGTCCTTCGGGAGGGGATGAAACTGAAGCTTTCTTT,CASSPSGGDETEAFF
TRBV6-2/TRBV6-3,TRBJ2-1,many,-,TGTGCCAGCAGCCACTCATATCGGGTAAGGGGTAAGGAGCAGTTCTTC,CASSHSYRVRGKEQFF
TRBV5-1,TRBJ1-1,many,TRBD1,TGCGCCAGCAGTTCAAAACAGGGGGCTGTGGACACTGAAGCTTTCTTT,CASSSKQGAVDTEAFF
TRBV30,TRBJ2-3,many,-,TGTGCCTGGAGTGCCGGCTCGAGCGGGGATACGCAGTATTTT,CAWSAGSSGDTQYF
TRBV27,TRBJ1-1,-,-,TGTGCCAGCAGGTCCAGGGTGGCGGCTGAAGCTTTCTTT,CASRSRVAAEAFF
TRBV5-1,TRBJ1-3,many,-,TGCGCCAGCAGCTTAACCCAGGGGTCTGGAAACACCATATATTTT,CASSLTQGSGNTIYF
TRBV24-1,TRBJ1-2,-,TRBD1,TGTGCCACCAGAATAGAACCGGGACAGGGCATTTGGGACTATGGCCACACCTTC,CATRIEPGQGIWDYGHTF
TRBV7-9,TRBJ2-7,many,-,TGTGCCAGCATTAGATCCGACAGCTACGAGCAGTACTTC,CASIRSDSYEQYF
TRBV30,TRBJ1-1,many,-,TGTGCCTGGAGTCCCTCGGGGGCTGAAGCTTTCTTT,CAWSPSGAEAFF
TRBV5-1,TRBJ2-3,many,TRBD2,TGCGCCAGCAGCCAGACCGGGACTAGCGGGAGAGGAACAGATACGCAGTATTTT,CASSQTGTSGRGTDTQYF
TRBV20-1,TRBJ2-7,-,TRBD1,TGCAGTGCTTACCGGACAGGGAGAGACTACGAGCAGTACTTC,CSAYRTGRDYEQYF
TRBV19,TRBJ2-1,-,TRBD2,TGTGCCAGTAGGAATATAGCGGGAGATAGCAATGAGCAGTTCTTC,CASRNIAGDSNEQFF
TRBV11-1,TRBJ2-7,once,-,TGTGCCAGCAGCTTAGTACAGGGAGGAGCCTACGAGCAGTACTTC,CASSLVQGGAYEQYF
TRBV12-3/TRBV12-4,TRBJ2-1,-,-,TGTGCCAGCAGTCCTCTTTCGGGAGCTCCCAATGAGCAGTTCTTC,CASSPLSGAPNEQFF
TRBV20-1,TRBJ1-4,-,-,TGCAGTGCTAGAGATGGGGCAGGGTCGCATGAAAAACTGTTTTTT,CSARDGAGSHEKLFF
TRBV28,TRBJ2-1,many,TRBD2,TGTGCCAGCCGAGACCTAGCGGAAGCCTACAATGAGCAGTTCTTC,CASRDLAEAYNEQFF
TRBV2,TRBJ2-7,many,TRBD2,TGTGCCACCGCCGGGAGGTCCTACGAGCAGTACTTC,CATAGRSYEQYF
TRBV7-2,TRBJ2-7,many,TRBD2,TGTGCCAGCAACCTCCGGACTAGCGGGAGAGGGTACGAGCAGTACTTC,CASNLRTSGRGYEQYF
TRBV2,TRBJ2-3,many,TRBD2,TGTGCCAGCAGTGAAGCTTCGCGGGAGTGGAACACAGATACGCAGTATTTT,CASSEASREWNTDTQYF
TRBV28,TRBJ2-5,many,-,TGTGCCAGCAGTCCTACCCCGGCAGGGGCCCAAGAGACCCAGTACTTC,CASSPTPAGAQETQYF
TRBV15,TRBJ1-5,-,-,TGTGCCACCAGCAGAGATCTTGAGGGCAATCAGCCCCAGCATTTT,CATSRDLEGNQPQHF
TRBV6-1,TRBJ2-5,many,TRBD2,TGTGCCAGCAGCCCACTGGGACTAGCGAACCAAGAGACCCAGTACTTC,CASSPLGLANQETQYF
TRBV5-5,TRBJ1-1,many,-,TGTGCCAGCAGCTTGGAACAGGGTGCCCCTGAAGCTTTCTTT,CASSLEQGAPEAFF
TRBV27,TRBJ2-5,few,-,TGTGCCAGCCCTGACTACCACCAAGAGACCCAGTACTTC,CASPDYHQETQYF
TRBV24-1,TRBJ2-1,many,TRBD1,TGTGCCACCAGTGATTCTGTGGGACAGGGCTACAATGAGCAGTTCTTC,CATSDSVGQGYNEQFF
TRBV19,TRBJ2-1,few,TRBD2,TGTGCCAGTAGTATAGATCTCGCGTCTAGCGGGAGTCATGAGCAGTTCTTC,CASSIDLASSGSHEQFF